A selection of T cell receptor beta chains follows, all from one sample in a study of T cells in Graves' hyperthyroidism and ophthalmopathy. MiXCR, applied by TCRdb to the multiplex PCR reads, yields one record per CDR3 protein. The data show hundreds of thousands of distinct CDR3 sequences, about a sixth seen once. The sequenced sample consisted of blood. These receptors came from a woman aged 18-29 years with Graves' hyperthyroidism. The CDR3 runs from the conserved cysteine through the conserved F or W. A D gene is named only where the DNA matches it firmly. The listing skips clone size in some rows; elsewhere it reads once, few, many or a size class.

TRBD1 NA TRBJ1-2 TRBV27 TGTACCAGCAGTTTCTTAGGGGGCGCGGACTATGGCTACACCTTC CTSSFLGGADYGYTF
NA many TRBJ1-4 TRBV6-1 TGTGCCAGCAGGCAAGGTGGGGGCAGAGATGAAAAACTGTTTTTT CASRQGGGRDEKLFF
TRBD2 many TRBJ2-7 TRBV20-1 TGCAGTGCTAGACATGACCCGGGACTAGTGGCCTACGAGCAGTACTTC CSARHDPGLVAYEQYF
TRBD2 many TRBJ2-5 TRBV20-1 TGCAGTGCTAGTACGGCGGGGGGGCCAAAGACCCAGTACTTC CSASTAGGPKTQYF
TRBD2 many TRBJ2-5 TRBV20-1 TGCAGTGCTAGGCGGGAGTGGGAGACCCAGTACTTC CSARREWETQYF
TRBD1 many TRBJ1-1 TRBV6-6 TGTGCCAGCAGTTTCGCCGGGACAGGGGGTAGTGAAGCTTTCTTT CASSFAGTGGSEAFF
NA NA TRBJ1-2 TRBV12-3/TRBV12-4 TGTGCCAGCAGTCCCAGCAGAAGAGCTAACTATGGCTACACCTTC CASSPSRRANYGYTF
NA many TRBJ1-2 TRBV4-2 TGTGCCAGCAGCCAAGAATACGGATCGAACTATGGCTACACCTTC CASSQEYGSNYGYTF
TRBD1 NA TRBJ1-5 TRBV19 TGTGCCAGTACCAGGACAGGAGCCTCCAATCAGCCCCAGCATTTT CASTRTGASNQPQHF
TRBD1 NA TRBJ2-1 TRBV27 TGTGCCAGCAGTTTATCGGACAGGGGGCGGGGGAATGAGCAGTTCTTC CASSLSDRGRGNEQFF
NA many TRBJ2-3 TRBV3-1 TGTGCCAGCAGCCCCGACAGGTCCGGGAGCACAGATACGCAGTATTTT CASSPDRSGSTDTQYF
NA NA TRBJ2-3 TRBV24-1 TGTGCCACCGGTGGACGGCACACGGATACGCAGTATTTT CATGGRHTDTQYF
NA many TRBJ2-7 TRBV13 TGTGCCAGCAGCTCCGGGCCTAACTACGAGCAGTACTTC CASSSGPNYEQYF
NA many TRBJ2-1 TRBV5-5 TGTGCCAGCAGCTTGTTCCCGTTCCCTTACAATGAGCAGTTCTTC CASSLFPFPYNEQFF
TRBD2 many TRBJ2-7 TRBV20-1 TGCAGTGCTAGGGGGGGGTTCAACTACGAGCAGTACTTC CSARGGFNYEQYF
NA few TRBJ1-3 TRBV5-6 TGTGCCAGCAGCTTGGGCGGTTTTCCCTCTGGAAACACCATATATTTT CASSLGGFPSGNTIYF
NA NA TRBJ1-2 TRBV5-6 TGTGCCAGCAGCTGGGGGGGGGACGGCTACACCTTC CASSWGGDGYTF
TRBD2 many TRBJ2-4 TRBV27 TGTGCCAGCAGTTCCGGACTAGCGGGAGTTGAGCCAGCCAAAAACATTCAGTACTTC CASSSGLAGVEPAKNIQYF
TRBD2 many TRBJ2-7 TRBV11-2 TGTGCCAGCAGGAATCCACGAGCGGGGGTTATCGGGGAGCAGTACTTC CASRNPRAGVIGEQYF
NA many TRBJ1-5 TRBV7-9 TGTGCCAGCAGAAGACAGGCTGATTATAGCAATCAGCCCCAGCATTTT CASRRQADYSNQPQHF
NA many TRBJ1-4 TRBV5-1 TGCGCCAGCAGAGTCGGCCCAACTAATGAAAAACTGTTTTTT CASRVGPTNEKLFF
TRBD2 NA TRBJ2-4 TRBV19 TGTGCCAGTACCGGGCGGGGAGGGAACATTCAGTACTTC CASTGRGGNIQYF
TRBD1 many TRBJ2-3 TRBV24-1 TGTGCCACCAGTGATCCCCGGGACAGGGCAGATACGCAGTATTTT CATSDPRDRADTQYF
TRBD2 many TRBJ2-1 TRBV20-1 TGCAGTGTTGCAACTAAGTCTTACGGACTAGCGGGGTCGGGGAATGAGCAGTTCTTC CSVATKSYGLAGSGNEQFF
NA few TRBJ2-1 TRBV7-2 TGTACCAGCAGCTTAGATACGGGGCGGTTCAAGTTCTTC CTSSLDTGRFKFF
TRBD2 many TRBJ2-2 TRBV6-1 TGTGCCAGCAGTCCTAGCGGGAGGGCCCGCGGCACCGGGGAGCTGTTTTTT CASSPSGRARGTGELFF
NA many TRBJ2-5 TRBV11-2 TGTGCCAGCAGCCCAGGGTCCGTACCGTACCAAGAGACCCAGTACTTC CASSPGSVPYQETQYF
TRBD1 many TRBJ1-2 TRBV10-3 TGTGCCATCAGTGATTCCCTGGACAGGGCCCAGAGTGGCTACACCTTC CAISDSLDRAQSGYTF
NA many TRBJ2-7 TRBV10-3 TGTGCCATCAGTGAGTCGGGTGGAGGGGCGGGACGAGACTACGAGCAGTACTTC CAISESGGGAGRDYEQYF
TRBD1 many TRBJ2-3 TRBV5-1 TGCGCCAGCAGCTTGGGACTAGGGACAGGGGTCACAGATACGCAGTATTTT CASSLGLGTGVTDTQYF
NA many TRBJ1-4 TRBV5-6 TGTGCCTCTTCAGCGGCAGGAGAAGGAAAACTGTTTTTT CASSAAGEGKLFF
NA many TRBJ2-1 TRBV30 TGTGCCTGGGGGCGGGACACCAATGAGCAGTTCTTC CAWGRDTNEQFF
NA NA TRBJ2-2 TRBV4-1 TGCGCCAGCAACTGGGGAACGAACACCGGGGAGCTGTTTTTT CASNWGTNTGELFF
NA many TRBJ2-1 TRBV9 TGTGCCAGCAGCGTCGATGGACGGTACAATGAGCAGTTCTTC CASSVDGRYNEQFF
TRBD2 few TRBJ2-1 TRBV7-3 TGTGCCAGCAGCTCCTCCGGGACTAGCGGCCTTCTATGGCATGAGCAGTTCTTC CASSSSGTSGLLWHEQFF
NA NA TRBJ1-5 TRBV7-3 TGTGCCAGCAGCTTACAGTTCAATCAGCCCCAGCATTTT CASSLQFNQPQHF
NA many TRBJ2-5 TRBV11-2 TGTGCCAGCAGCCCTTTCCCGGGACCAGGAGAGACCCAGTACTTC CASSPFPGPGETQYF
TRBD2 NA TRBJ2-7 TRBV7-9 TGTGCCAGCAGCCCCTTAGCGGGGGGGAGTTACGGGGGGCCGGGCGAGCAGTACTTC CASSPLAGGSYGGPGEQYF
NA many TRBJ2-2 TRBV12-3/TRBV12-4 TGTGCCAGCAGTTTAGACAGCCAGAACACCGGGGAGCTGTTTTTT CASSLDSQNTGELFF
TRBD2 many TRBJ2-1 TRBV12-3/TRBV12-4 TGTGCCAGCAGTCCCTCTCTAGCGGGAGCCTACAATGAGCAGTTCTTC CASSPSLAGAYNEQFF
TRBD2 many TRBJ2-4 TRBV30 TGTGCCTGGAGTGCCGACCTAGCGGGAGTAGGGGACATTCAGTACTTC CAWSADLAGVGDIQYF
TRBD2 few TRBJ2-1 TRBV5-8 TGTGCCAGCAGCTCAACTAGCGGGGGGGAACTTGGCTACAATGAGCAGTTCTTC CASSSTSGGELGYNEQFF
NA many TRBJ2-7 TRBV13 TGTGCCAGCAGGCCTGCGGAGGACCCCCTCTACGAGCAGTACTTC CASRPAEDPLYEQYF
NA many TRBJ1-5 TRBV6-1 TGTGCCAGCAGGAAATTCGTTTATAGCAATCAGCCCCAGCATTTT CASRKFVYSNQPQHF
NA many TRBJ2-3 TRBV29-1 TGCAGCGTTGAAGGAGAGGGCACAGATACGCAGTATTTT CSVEGEGTDTQYF
NA NA TRBJ2-2 TRBV19 TGTGCCAGTAGTACCAATGCCGGGAGCGCCGGGGAGCTGTTTTTT CASSTNAGSAGELFF